A few counts support the clone carrying this T cell receptor beta chain. Its cognate antigen is unknown. CDR1 and CDR2 (germline): MGHDK, SYGVNS. V dropped 4 bases and J dropped 0 bases, with 11 bases sitting between them. The CDR3 runs 15 residues. The sample originates from a study of early T cells in non-severe SARS-CoV-2 infection. In the study overall: Sequencing was performed on bulk RNA from unsorted whole blood, leaving chains unpaired.

Findings and caveats of the study: VDJdb-based annotation leaned toward anti-spike CD8 responses and missed private and CD4 specificities.

In the library, individual cDNA molecules carried attached unique molecular identifiers. TCRdb reprocessed the 5' RACE reads with MiXCR, giving one entry per CDR3 protein. The repertoire holds approximately 70,000 distinct CDR3 sequences, around 10% seen once, with 15% to 17% in the top ten. The sequences come from whole blood, collected at baseline. The receptor was isolated from an adult who was a healthcare worker with PCR-confirmed SARS-CoV-2 infection or an uninfected control (not recorded which). The donor label of this sample is uncertain. The chain uses TRBV25-1 and TRBJ2-3, with D maybe TRBD1 (5 bases). The CDR3 coding sequence is TGTGCCAGCAGTGGGACAAGATATAGCACAGATACGCAGTATTTT. This codes for CASSGTRYSTDTQYF. The full variable domain, rest sourced from reference TRBV25-1 and TRBJ2-3, is EADIYQTPRYLVIGTGKKITLECSQTMGHDKMYWYQQDPGMELHLIHYSYGVNSTEKGDLSSESTVSRIRTEHFPLTLESARPSHTSQYLCASSGTRYSTDTQYFGPGTRLTVL.